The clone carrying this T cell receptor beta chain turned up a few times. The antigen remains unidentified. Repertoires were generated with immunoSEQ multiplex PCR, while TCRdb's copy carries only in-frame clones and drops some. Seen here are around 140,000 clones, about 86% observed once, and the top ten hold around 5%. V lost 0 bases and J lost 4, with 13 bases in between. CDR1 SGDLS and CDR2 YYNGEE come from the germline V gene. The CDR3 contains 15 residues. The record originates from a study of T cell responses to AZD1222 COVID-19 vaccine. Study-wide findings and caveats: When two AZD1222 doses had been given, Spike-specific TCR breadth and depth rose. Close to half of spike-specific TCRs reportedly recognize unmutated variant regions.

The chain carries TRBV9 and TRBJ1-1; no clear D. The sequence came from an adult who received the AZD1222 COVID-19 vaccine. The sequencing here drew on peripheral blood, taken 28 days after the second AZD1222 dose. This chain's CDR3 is CASSVDTVGLTEAFF. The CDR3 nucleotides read TGTGCCAGCAGCGTAGATACGGTAGGCCTCACTGAAGCTTTCTTT.